These 20 T cell receptor beta chains originate from one sample sequenced in a study of T cell responses to AZD1222 COVID-19 vaccine. Profiled with immunoSEQ multiplex PCR; TCRdb holds only in-frame clones, not every one. The sample includes fewer than 100,000 clones, roughly 88% of them seen just once. Here the sequenced sample was peripheral blood, taken on day 0 of AZD1222 vaccination. The source is an adult in good health.

Only one count was recorded for this clone. The chain couples TRBV15 to TRBJ2-1, with D possibly matching TRBD1 (6 bases). The CDR3 loop spans 13 amino acids. Germline CDR1 is LNHNV and CDR2 is YYDKDF (reference sequence). Trimming took off 5 bases at V and 3 bases at J, with 8 bases between the two ends. The CDR3 DNA follows: TGTGCCACCAGCCTACAGGGCTACAATGAGCAGTTCTTC. Its protein is CATSLQGYNEQFF.

The chain uses TRBV11-2 and TRBJ2-2; D is unclear. With 5 bases removed from V and 0 bases from J, the gap between germline ends came to 10 bases. The CDR3 sequence is 15 residues long. Germline CDR1 reads SGHAT; CDR2 reads FQNNGV. The chain's CDR3 is CASSAIRTNTGELFF. The DNA of the CDR3 is TGTGCCAGCAGCGCTATAAGGACGAACACCGGGGAGCTGTTTTTT.

The chain links TRBV6-5 to TRBJ2-1; D remains ambiguous. CDR1 is MNHEY, CDR2 SVGAGI, per germline. V lost 4 bases, J lost 2 bases, and 3 bases lay in between. This CDR3 contains 12 residues. The CDR3 spells CASSFPYNEQFF. Here the CDR3 DNA reads TGTGCCAGCAGTTTCCCCTACAATGAGCAGTTCTTC.

The chain links TRBV15 to TRBJ2-7; no reliable D call. V was trimmed by 0 bases and J by 5 bases, leaving 11 bases between them. From germline, CDR1 is LNHNV and CDR2 YYDKDF (reference sequence). CDR3 length: 14 amino acids. The CDR3 DNA reads TGTGCCACCAGCAGAGATATGGGCTACAACGAGCAGTACTTC. The encoded protein is CATSRDMGYNEQYF.

This chain links TRBV7-3 with TRBJ2-3; 9 bases match TRBD2. J gave up 4 bases and V 2 bases, and 7 bases lay outside the gene matches. This CDR3 comprises 16 residues. Germline V gene lookup returns CDR1 SGHTA and CDR2 FQGTGA. The CDR3 DNA sequence: TGTGCCAGCAGCTTAGGGCTAGCGGGATTATCAGATACGCAGTATTTT. It translates to CASSLGLAGLSDTQYF.

This sequence joins TRBV11-1 and TRBJ1-6; perhaps TRBD1 as D (6 bases). V dropped 5 bases and J dropped 10 bases, with 15 bases sitting between them. Germline loops: CDR1 SGHAT, CDR2 FQDESV (reference sequence). CDR3 length: 14 amino acids. DNA for the CDR3: TGTGCCAGCAGCCAGACAAGGGGGGGATCACCCCTCCACTTT. It translates to CASSQTRGGSPLHF.

V and J are TRBV7-3 and TRBJ2-7; D possibly matches TRBD1 or TRBD2 (5 bases each). The V end was cut by 5 bases, the J end by 5 bases, with 13 bases between. The CDR3 extends over 13 amino acids. Germline loops: CDR1 SGHTA, CDR2 FQGTGA. CDR3 in DNA: TGTGCCAGCAGCCCTGGGGACGGCGACGAGCAGTACTTC. Its translation: CASSPGDGDEQYF.

V usage is TRBV18 and J usage is TRBJ2-7, with D perhaps matching TRBD1 (6 bases). The CDR3 consists of 15 residues. V lost 2 bases and J 4 bases, leaving 15 bases between the germline ends. CDR1 is KGHSH, CDR2 LQKENI, per germline. This CDR3 reads CASSPYRDKTYEQYF. CDR3 nucleotide sequence: TGTGCCAGCTCACCATACCGGGACAAGACTTACGAGCAGTACTTC.

The chain is built from TRBV4-2 and TRBJ2-1; 7 bases line up with TRBD1. V lost 0 bases, J lost 0 bases, and 11 bases stayed unmatched. This CDR3 is built from 19 residues. From germline, CDR1 is LGHNA and CDR2 YNFKEQ. In nucleotides, the CDR3 is TGTGCCAGCAGCCAAGATTTCCTGGGGACAGCCAGCTCCTACAATGAGCAGTTCTTC. The encoded protein is CASSQDFLGTASSYNEQFF.

V and J are TRBV4-1 and TRBJ1-6; a weak D match, TRBD1 (5 bases). This CDR3 contains 14 residues. Trimming removed 1 base at V and 10 bases at J, with 11 bases between. The germline V gene has CDR1 MGHRA and CDR2 YSYEKL. Written as DNA, the CDR3 is TGCGCCAGCAGCCAAGGAGGGGATGGGTCACCCCTCCACTTT. Its translation is CASSQGGDGSPLHF.

The chain joins TRBV9 to TRBJ2-3; D may be TRBD1 (6 bases). Deletions cut 4 bases from V and 3 bases from J, with 27 bases between. From germline, CDR1 is SGDLS and CDR2 YYNGEE. This CDR3 spans 19 amino acids. CDR3 DNA sequence: TGTGCCAGCAGCCCAAGAATAGCTGGAGGAGGACAGCTGACAGATACGCAGTATTTT. Protein: CASSPRIAGGGQLTDTQYF.

The chain couples TRBV2 to TRBJ1-4; D gene ambiguous. The CDR3 covers 14 residues. V was shortened by 11 bases and J by 3 bases, with 16 bases between the two germline ends. The germline V gene encodes CDR1 SNHLY and CDR2 FYNNEI. In DNA, the CDR3 is TGTGCCGGTCGGACCGGTAACGCTAATGAAAAACTGTTTTTT. Encoded protein: CAGRTGNANEKLFF.

This chain connects TRBV18 to TRBJ1-2; D possibly corresponds to TRBD1 (5 bases). Trimming left V 4 bases short and J 4 bases short, with 16 bases between. CDR1 KGHSH and CDR2 LQKENI come from the germline V gene. The CDR3 covers 15 residues. CDR3 nucleotides: TGTGCCAGCTCACTGTCATCGGGACCCAGCTATGGCTACACCTTC. This translates into CASSLSSGPSYGYTF.

The rearrangement uses TRBV6-5 and TRBJ1-5, with a weak D call TRBD1 (5 bases). CDR3 length: 12 amino acids. V lost 8 bases, J lost 3 bases, and 8 bases lay in between. Germline values: CDR1 MNHEY, CDR2 SVGAGI. CDR3 in amino acids: CASGDLNQPQHF. Written as DNA, the CDR3 is TGTGCCAGCGGGGACCTCAATCAGCCCCAGCATTTT.

The J gene is TRBJ2-3, the V gene TRBV3-1 (or the pseudogene TRBV3-2); D remains unclear. Germline CDR1 and CDR2: LGHDT and YNNKEL (reference sequence). V lost 1 base and J lost 3, with 5 bases in between. This CDR3 comprises 13 residues. CDR3 sequence: CASSQGGTDTQYF. Here the CDR3 DNA reads TGTGCCAGCAGCCAAGGGGGTACAGATACGCAGTATTTT.

The rearrangement links TRBV6-2 or TRBV6-3 to TRBJ2-1; TRBD2 matches at 11 bases. Trimming took 4 bases from V and 3 from J; bases not matched to a gene: 5. There are 16 residues in the CDR3. Germline V CDR1 and CDR2: MNHEY, SVGEGT. This chain's CDR3 is CASSFSLAGVYNEQFF. The DNA for the CDR3 is TGTGCCAGCAGTTTCTCACTAGCGGGAGTCTACAATGAGCAGTTCTTC.

J is TRBJ1-4 and V is TRBV4-3; 7 bases line up with TRBD1. Trimming removed 1 base from V and 7 bases from J; junction bases left unmatched: 9. Per germline, CDR1 LGHNA and CDR2 YSLEER. The CDR3 sequence is 16 residues long. Written as DNA, the CDR3 is TGCGCCAGCAGCCAAGGGGGGATAAACAGGGGTGAAAAACTGTTTTTT. Translated, it gives CASSQGGINRGEKLFF.

V and J are TRBV5-1 and TRBJ2-3; the match to TRBD2 covers 8 bases. From germline, CDR1 is SGHRS and CDR2 YFSETQ. The CDR3 runs to 16 residues. The ends lost 5 bases at V and 0 bases at J; junction bases unmatched: 8. CDR3 nucleotide sequence: TGCGCCAGCAGGTTCCTGCCTAGCGGGAGCACAGATACGCAGTATTTT. It encodes CASRFLPSGSTDTQYF.

In its sample, this clone was seen a few times. J is TRBJ2-7 and V is TRBV9, with no clear D. This CDR3 has 14 residues. Trimming removed 4 bases at V and 2 bases at J, with 13 bases between. CDR1 and CDR2 (germline): SGDLS, YYNGEE. CDR3 nucleotide sequence: TGTGCCAGCAGCCCCGCTGTAGCTACCTACGAGCAGTACTTC. Translation gives CASSPAVATYEQYF.

CDR3 in amino acids: CASSPGQGFGSPLHF. CDR3 nucleotides: TGTGCCAGCTCACCGGGGCAGGGCTTTGGTTCACCCCTCCACTTT. The V gene is TRBV18, the J gene TRBJ1-6; TRBD1 might be the D (5 bases). CDR1 is KGHSH and CDR2 is LQKENI in the germline V gene. The CDR3 is made up of 15 amino acids. Trimming took off 3 bases at V and 9 bases at J, with 15 bases between the two ends.